This T cell receptor beta chain was recorded in a study of T cells in Graves' hyperthyroidism and ophthalmopathy. Notes on this clonotype: One junction end disagrees with the germline gene, perhaps due to a read error.

CDR1 is SGHAT and CDR2 is FQNNGV in the germline V gene. The length of the CDR3 is 13 residues. The source material, RNA transcripts, was used to amplify TCR beta CDR3 regions. Primed by the HTBI set, a first-round RT-PCR was run on the TCR CDR3. TCRdb ran MiXCR on the multiplex PCR reads and lists one entry per CDR3 protein. The sample lists under 650,000 distinct CDR3 sequences; around 15% were seen once. Graves' hyperthyroidism showing no ophthalmopathy progression within 18 months was considered stable. Disease duration under 2 months; hyperthyroidism patients were aged 18 to 65. The rearrangement joins TRBV11-2 to TRBJ2-1; D unclear. Sequencing input: blood. The TCR was taken from a woman aged 25 to 39 with Graves' hyperthyroidism. DNA for the CDR3: TGCGCCAGCAGCCCCGACCCAGGCGGCGAGCAGTTCTTC. Protein sequence: CASSPDPGGEQFF. The variable domain in full, with the rest retrieved from reference TRBV11-2 and TRBJ2-1, is EAGVAQSPRYKIIEKRQSVAFWCNPISGHATLYWYQQILGQGPKLLIQFQNNGVVDDSQLPKDRFSAERLKGVDSTLKIQPAKLEDSAVYLCASSPDPGGEQFFGPGTRLTVL.